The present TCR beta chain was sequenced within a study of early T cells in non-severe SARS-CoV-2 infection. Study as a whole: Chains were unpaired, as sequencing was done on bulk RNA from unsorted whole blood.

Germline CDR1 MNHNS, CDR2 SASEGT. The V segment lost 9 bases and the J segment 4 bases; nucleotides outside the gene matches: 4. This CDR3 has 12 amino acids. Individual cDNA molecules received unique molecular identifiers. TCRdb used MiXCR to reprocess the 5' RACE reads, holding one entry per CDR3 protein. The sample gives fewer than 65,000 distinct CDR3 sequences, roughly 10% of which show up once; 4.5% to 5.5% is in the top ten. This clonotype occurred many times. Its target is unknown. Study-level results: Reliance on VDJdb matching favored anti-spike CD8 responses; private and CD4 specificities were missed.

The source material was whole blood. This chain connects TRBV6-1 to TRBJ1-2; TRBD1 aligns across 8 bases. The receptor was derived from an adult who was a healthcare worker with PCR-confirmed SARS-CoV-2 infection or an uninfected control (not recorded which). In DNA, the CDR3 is TGTGCCAGTAAGGACAGGGTCTATGGCTACACCTTC. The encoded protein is CASKDRVYGYTF.